This T cell receptor (beta chain) was obtained from a study of T-cell memory formation after mild COVID-19. General study findings and limits: Mainly in CM and EM were contracting CD4+ clones; CD8+ were in EMRA.

This clonotype was seen more than once but under ten times. The target antigen is unknown. TCR alpha and TCR beta cDNA libraries carrying sample barcodes and UMIs came from 5'RACE with constant-segment primers. TCRdb called the 5' RACE reads again in MiXCR, with one record for every CDR3 protein. The top ten clones hold about 20% of a sample with about 350,000 distinct CDR3 sequences, approximately 14% of them seen once. The clonotype comes from a man aged 18 to 35 who had mild COVID-19 (a few samples of this study predate the infection). Cell type and time point are not known. The sample taken for sequencing was PBMCs or a T cell subset sorted from them (not recorded which).

The CDR3 nucleotides are TGTGCCAGCAGCTCCTGGGATAAGCAGTTCTTC. It codes for CASSSWDKQFF. V and J are TRBV7-9 and TRBJ2-1; D remains unclear. Germline V gene lookup returns CDR1 SEHNR and CDR2 FQNEAQ (reference sequence). The V and J ends lost 4 bases and 11 bases respectively, with 9 bases between them. The CDR3 totals 11 residues.